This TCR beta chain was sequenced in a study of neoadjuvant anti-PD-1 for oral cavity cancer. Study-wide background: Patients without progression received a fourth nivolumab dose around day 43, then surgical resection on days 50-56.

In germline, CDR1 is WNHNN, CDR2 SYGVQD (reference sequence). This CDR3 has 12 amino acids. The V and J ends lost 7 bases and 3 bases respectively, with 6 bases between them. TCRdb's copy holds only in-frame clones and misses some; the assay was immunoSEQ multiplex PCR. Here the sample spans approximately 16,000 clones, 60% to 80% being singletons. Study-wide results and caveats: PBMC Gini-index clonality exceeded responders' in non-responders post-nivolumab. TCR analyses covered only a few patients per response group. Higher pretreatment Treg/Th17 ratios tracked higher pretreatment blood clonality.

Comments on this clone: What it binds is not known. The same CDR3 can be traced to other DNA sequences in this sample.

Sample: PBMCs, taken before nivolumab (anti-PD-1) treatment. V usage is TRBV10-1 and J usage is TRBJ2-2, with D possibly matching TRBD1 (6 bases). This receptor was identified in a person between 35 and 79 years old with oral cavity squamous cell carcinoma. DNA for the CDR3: TGCGCCAGCAAGGGGGACACCGGGGAGCTGTTTTTT. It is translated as CASKGDTGELFF.